These T cell receptor beta chains were read from a single sample in a study of regulatory T cells in long-lasting Graves disease. TCRdb recomputed calls from the multiplex PCR reads with MiXCR, one row per CDR3 protein. The sample holds more than 300,000 distinct CDR3 sequences, about 16% seen once. This sample also belongs to another study, concerning T cells in Graves' hyperthyroidism and ophthalmopathy.

Source: peripheral blood mononuclear cells (PBMCs), taken at new diagnosis, from a patient treated with antithyroid drugs. Source of these receptors: a young woman with Graves disease. Both conserved end residues are part of each CDR3. Each record gives: CDR3 protein, CDR3 DNA, J gene, V gene, D gene, clone size. D genes are given only for firm matches. Only some rows state a clone size, as once, few, many or a class for expanded clones.

CASTPLYRRSSYEQYF	TGTGCCAGCACCCCATTATACAGGCGAAGCTCCTACGAGCAGTACTTC	TRBJ2-7	TRBV28	NA	many
CAISAPQQGGDEQFF	TGTGCCATCAGTGCACCGCAGCAGGGTGGCGATGAGCAGTTCTTC	TRBJ2-1	TRBV10-3	NA	many
CASSSAAREKYF	TGTGCCAGCAGCTCCGCGGCCAGGGAAAAGTATTTT	TRBJ2-3	TRBV9	NA	NA
CASSRGGTGMEGYTF	TGTGCCAGCAGCCGGGGAGGGACAGGGATGGAAGGCTACACCTTC	TRBJ1-2	TRBV7-3	TRBD1	many
CASSLRILNTGELFF	TGCGCCAGCAGTCTACGGATTCTTAACACCGGGGAGCTGTTTTTT	TRBJ2-2	TRBV5-1	NA	many
CASSAGTSNTGELFF	TGTGCCAGCAGCGCCGGGACCTCGAACACCGGGGAGCTGTTTTTT	TRBJ2-2	TRBV11-1	NA	many
CASSSDRVSPYEQYF	TGCGCCAGCAGCTCGGACAGGGTCTCGCCCTACGAGCAGTACTTC	TRBJ2-7	TRBV5-1	TRBD1	NA
CASTSTSATDTQYF	TGTGCCAGCACCTCGACTAGCGCCACAGATACGCAGTATTTT	TRBJ2-3	TRBV7-9	TRBD2	many
CASSVGTGQYEQYF	TGTGCCAGCAGCGTCGGGACAGGGCAGTACGAGCAGTACTTC	TRBJ2-7	TRBV6-2/TRBV6-3	TRBD1	many
CASSQEDGPYEKLFF	TGCGCCAGCAGCCAAGAGGACGGTCCGTACGAAAAACTGTTTTTT	TRBJ1-4	TRBV4-1	NA	NA
CATSRTTSGAYEQYF	TGTGCCACCAGCAGAACGACTAGCGGGGCCTACGAGCAGTACTTC	TRBJ2-7	TRBV15	TRBD2	many
CASSLAVGSGTEAFF	TGTGCCAGCAGCTTAGCAGTGGGCTCCGGCACTGAAGCTTTCTTT	TRBJ1-1	TRBV11-2	NA	many
CASSLGFSNQPQHF	TGTGCCAGCAGTCTCGGATTTAGCAATCAGCCCCAGCATTTT	TRBJ1-5	TRBV28	NA	many
CATSRENRRAKNIQYF	TGTGCCACCAGCAGAGAAAACAGACGGGCCAAAAACATTCAGTACTTC	TRBJ2-4	TRBV15	NA	many
CASGRGTGNTIYF	TGTGCCAGTGGTAGAGGAACCGGAAACACCATATATTTT	TRBJ1-3	TRBV3-1	NA	few
CASSTSGLAGAPGKAQFF	TGTGCCAGCAGCACATCGGGACTAGCGGGGGCCCCGGGTAAGGCGCAGTTCTTC	TRBJ2-1	TRBV7-2	TRBD2	NA
CASSVTGVHEQFF	TGCGCCAGCTCCGTGACAGGGGTCCATGAGCAGTTCTTC	TRBJ2-1	TRBV10-2	TRBD1	few
CASSQTSGRAGEQYF	TGCGCCAGCAGCCAAACTAGCGGGAGGGCTGGGGAGCAGTACTTC	TRBJ2-7	TRBV5-1	TRBD2	many
CASSLAADYQETQYF	TGCGCCAGCAGCTTGGCCGCAGACTACCAAGAGACCCAGTACTTC	TRBJ2-5	TRBV5-1	NA	many
CSATPGPPKDEQFF	TGCAGTGCTACCCCCGGGCCGCCGAAAGATGAGCAGTTCTTC	TRBJ2-1	TRBV20-1	NA	few
CASSPGVAGFEQFF	TGTGCTAGCAGCCCGGGGGTAGCGGGGTTTGAGCAGTTCTTC	TRBJ2-1	TRBV7-7	TRBD2	many
CAIRETSGANTGELFF	TGTGCCATCAGGGAGACTAGCGGGGCGAACACCGGGGAGCTGTTTTTT	TRBJ2-2	TRBV10-3	TRBD2	many
CASSLVGRGNYGYTF	TGTGCCAGCAGCTTGGTAGGCAGGGGGAACTATGGCTACACCTTC	TRBJ1-2	TRBV5-5	TRBD1	many
CATSDAVITDTQYF	TGTGCCACCAGTGATGCCGTCATCACAGATACGCAGTATTTT	TRBJ2-3	TRBV24-1	NA	many
CASSVAWTPVGNTIYF	TGTGCCAGCAGCGTAGCGTGGACACCAGTAGGAAACACCATATATTTT	TRBJ1-3	TRBV9	NA	few
CASRPTGERSYEQYF	TGCGCCAGCAGACCTACAGGGGAGCGCTCCTACGAGCAGTACTTC	TRBJ2-7	TRBV5-1	TRBD1	many
CASSQAQGQLPEAFF	TGTGCCAGCAGCCAAGCACAGGGGCAGCTTCCCGAAGCTTTCTTT	TRBJ1-1	TRBV4-2	TRBD1	few
CATRESGTGPTEAFF	TGTGCCACCAGAGAATCGGGGACAGGGCCCACTGAAGCTTTCTTT	TRBJ1-1	TRBV24-1	TRBD1	NA
CASSHGTGPNEQYF	TGTGCCAGCAGCCATGGGACAGGGCCCAACGAGCAGTACTTC	TRBJ2-7	TRBV14	TRBD1	NA
CASSRGVGTDEQYF	TGTGCCAGCAGCCGTGGGGTAGGGACGGACGAGCAGTACTTC	TRBJ2-7	TRBV11-1	NA	many
CASSQDPIGRESQYF	TGCGCCAGCAGCCAAGATCCCATAGGGAGGGAGTCCCAGTACTTC	TRBJ2-5	TRBV4-1	TRBD2	NA
CSASGLAAHEQYF	TGCAGTGCTTCGGGACTAGCGGCCCACGAGCAGTACTTC	TRBJ2-7	TRBV20-1	TRBD2	many
CSARDRWRGQGTKETQYF	TGCAGTGCTAGAGATCGGTGGAGGGGCCAGGGGACCAAAGAGACCCAGTACTTC	TRBJ2-5	TRBV20-1	NA	many
CASSVSGLISSYNEQFF	TGTGCCAGCAGTGTTTCGGGACTCATAAGCTCCTACAATGAGCAGTTCTTC	TRBJ2-1	TRBV2	NA	many
CSANQGAETDTQYF	TGCAGTGCTAACCAGGGAGCGGAAACAGATACGCAGTATTTT	TRBJ2-3	TRBV20-1	NA	many
CSVDLLAGTGETQYF	TGCAGCGTCGACCTCCTAGCGGGGACGGGAGAGACCCAGTACTTC	TRBJ2-5	TRBV29-1	TRBD2	many
CSARGDRDIYGYTF	TGCAGTGCTAGAGGAGACCGGGACATCTATGGCTACACCTTC	TRBJ1-2	TRBV20-1	NA	NA
CASSSGGNIQYF	TGTGCCAGCAGCTCTGGAGGAAACATTCAGTACTTC	TRBJ2-4	TRBV2	NA	many
CASSPSFDNEQFF	TGTGCCAGCAGCCCATCTTTCGATAATGAGCAGTTCTTC	TRBJ2-1	TRBV7-3	NA	many
CASSQDKFYGELFF	TGCGCCAGCAGCCAAGATAAGTTTTACGGGGAGCTGTTTTTT	TRBJ2-2	TRBV4-1	NA	few
CSARAPRTSELIETQYF	TGCAGTGCTAGAGCGCCTCGGACTAGCGAGTTGATAGAGACCCAGTACTTC	TRBJ2-5	TRBV20-1	TRBD2	many
CASSQRRLAGTLYEQYF	TGTGCCAGCAGCCAAAGACGACTAGCGGGAACGCTCTACGAGCAGTACTTC	TRBJ2-7	TRBV11-2	TRBD2	once
CASRTGTSDGYTF	TGTGCCAGCAGGACCGGGACATCCGATGGCTACACCTTC	TRBJ1-2	TRBV6-1	NA	many
CASSLPEKVAPLHF	TGTGCCAGCAGTCTTCCAGAAAAGGTCGCACCCCTCCACTTT	TRBJ1-6	TRBV28	NA	few
CASRNPAGQENYGYTF	TGTGCCAGCAGAAACCCCGCGGGACAGGAGAACTATGGCTACACCTTC	TRBJ1-2	TRBV6-1	TRBD1	many
CATSRVHTSGGGYEQYF	TGTGCCACCAGCAGAGTTCATACTAGCGGGGGGGGGTACGAGCAGTACTTC	TRBJ2-7	TRBV15	TRBD2	few
CASSSYDSNQPQHF	TGTGCCAGCAGTTCATACGATAGCAATCAGCCCCAGCATTTT	TRBJ1-5	TRBV28	NA	many
CASSESDGTGNEQFF	TGTGCCAGCAGCGAGAGCGATGGGACAGGGAATGAGCAGTTCTTC	TRBJ2-1	TRBV9	TRBD1	few
CASSVELAYGELFF	TGTGCCAGCAGCGTAGAACTAGCATACGGGGAGCTGTTTTTT	TRBJ2-2	TRBV9	NA	NA
CSVGAGRTDTQYF	TGCAGCGTTGGGGCAGGAAGAACAGATACGCAGTATTTT	TRBJ2-3	TRBV29-1	NA	few
CASSPTSGGAAYEQFF	TGTGCCAGCAGCCCCACTAGCGGGGGGGCGGCTTATGAGCAGTTCTTC	TRBJ2-1	TRBV9	TRBD2	few
CAWSVKGGRFRPRDTQYF	TGTGCCTGGAGTGTAAAAGGCGGGCGATTCCGACCGAGGGATACGCAGTATTTT	TRBJ2-3	TRBV30	NA	NA
CASSKDRSGGTEAFF	TGCGCCAGCAGCAAGGACAGGTCGGGGGGCACTGAAGCTTTCTTT	TRBJ1-1	TRBV5-1	TRBD1	many